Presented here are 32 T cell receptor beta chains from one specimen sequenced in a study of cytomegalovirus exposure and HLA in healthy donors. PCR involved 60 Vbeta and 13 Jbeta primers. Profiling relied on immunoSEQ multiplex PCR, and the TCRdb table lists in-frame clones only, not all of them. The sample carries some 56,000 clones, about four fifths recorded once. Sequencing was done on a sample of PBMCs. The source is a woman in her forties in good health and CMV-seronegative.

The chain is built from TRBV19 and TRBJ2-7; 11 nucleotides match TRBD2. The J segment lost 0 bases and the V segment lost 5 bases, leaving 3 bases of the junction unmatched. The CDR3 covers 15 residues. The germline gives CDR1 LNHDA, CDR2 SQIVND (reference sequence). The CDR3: CASSLAGGFSYEQYF. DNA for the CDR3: TGTGCCAGTAGTCTAGCGGGAGGCTTCTCCTACGAGCAGTACTTC.

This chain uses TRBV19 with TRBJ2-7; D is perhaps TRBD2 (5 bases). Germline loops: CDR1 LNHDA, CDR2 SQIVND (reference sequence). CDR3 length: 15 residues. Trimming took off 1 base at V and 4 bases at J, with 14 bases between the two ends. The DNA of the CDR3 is TGTGCCAGTAGTATAGGAGGAGGATCTGGATACGAGCAGTACTTC. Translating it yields CASSIGGGSGYEQYF.

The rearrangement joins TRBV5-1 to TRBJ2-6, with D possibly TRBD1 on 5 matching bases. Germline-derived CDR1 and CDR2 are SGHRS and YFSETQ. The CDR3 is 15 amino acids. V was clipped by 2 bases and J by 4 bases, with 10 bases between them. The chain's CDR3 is CASSFSGPGANVLTF. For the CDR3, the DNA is TGCGCCAGCAGCTTCTCAGGGCCCGGGGCCAACGTCCTGACTTTC.

The CDR3 bases are TGTGCCAGCAGCTTCGGGACAGAATATGGCTACACCTTC. It yields the protein CASSFGTEYGYTF. This sequence joins TRBV11-2 and TRBJ1-2; 7 bases align to TRBD1. Trimming at V came to 3 bases and at J to 5 bases, leaving 3 bases not matched to a gene. This CDR3 spans 13 amino acids. Germline assignment: CDR1 SGHAT and CDR2 FQNNGV.

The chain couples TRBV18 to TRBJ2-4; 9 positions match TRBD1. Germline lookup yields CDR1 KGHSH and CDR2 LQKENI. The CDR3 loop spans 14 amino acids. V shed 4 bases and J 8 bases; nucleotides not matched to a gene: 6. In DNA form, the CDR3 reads TGTGCCAGCTCACTAATACAGGGGGCGGACATTCAGTACTTC. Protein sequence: CASSLIQGADIQYF.

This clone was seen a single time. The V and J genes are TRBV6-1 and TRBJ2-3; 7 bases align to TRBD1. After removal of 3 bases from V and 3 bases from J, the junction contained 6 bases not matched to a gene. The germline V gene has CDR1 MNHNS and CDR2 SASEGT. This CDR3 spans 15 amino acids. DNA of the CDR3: TGTGCCAGCAGTGAGACAGGGTGGGTGACAGATACGCAGTATTTT. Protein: CASSETGWVTDTQYF.

Here the CDR3 reads CASSHNYNTGELFF. CDR3 bases: TGTGCCAGCAGCCATAACTACAACACCGGGGAGCTGTTTTTT. The chain uses TRBV7-8 and TRBJ2-2; unclear D gene. From germline, CDR1 is SGHVS and CDR2 FQNEAQ. V shed 5 bases and J shed 2 bases, with 9 bases lying between them. The CDR3 has 14 residues.

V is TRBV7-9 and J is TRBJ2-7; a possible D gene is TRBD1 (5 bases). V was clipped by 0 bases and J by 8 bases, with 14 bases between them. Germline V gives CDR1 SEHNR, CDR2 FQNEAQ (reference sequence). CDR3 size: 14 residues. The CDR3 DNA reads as TGTGCCAGCAGCTTAGCGGGGCAGGGATCGAAGCAGTACTTC. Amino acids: CASSLAGQGSKQYF. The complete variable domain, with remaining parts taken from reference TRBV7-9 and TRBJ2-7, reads DTGVSQNPRHKITKRGQNVTFRCDPISEHNRLYWYRQTLGQGPEFLTYFQNEAQLEKSRLLSDRFSAERPKGSFSTLEIQRTEQGDSAMYLCASSLAGQGSKQYFGPGTRLTVT.

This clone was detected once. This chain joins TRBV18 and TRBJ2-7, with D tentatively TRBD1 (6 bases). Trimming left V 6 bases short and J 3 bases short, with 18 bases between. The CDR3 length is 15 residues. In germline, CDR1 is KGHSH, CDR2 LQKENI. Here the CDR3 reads CASSVRQEGLYEQYF. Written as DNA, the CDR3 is TGTGCCAGCTCCGTAAGACAGGAAGGACTCTACGAGCAGTACTTC. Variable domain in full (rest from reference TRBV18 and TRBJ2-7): NAGVMQNPRHLVRRRGQEARLRCSPMKGHSHVYWYRQLPEEGLKFMVYLQKENIIDESGMPKERFSAEFPKEGPSILRIQQVVRGDSAAYFCASSVRQEGLYEQYFGPGTRLTVT.

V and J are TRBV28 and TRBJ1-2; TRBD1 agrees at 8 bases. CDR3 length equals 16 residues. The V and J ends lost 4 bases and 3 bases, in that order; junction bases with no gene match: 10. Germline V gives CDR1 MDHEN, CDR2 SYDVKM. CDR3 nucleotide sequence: TGTGCCAGCAGTTCGAAACAGGGGGGGCGCGACTATGGCTACACCTTC. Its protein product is CASSSKQGGRDYGYTF.

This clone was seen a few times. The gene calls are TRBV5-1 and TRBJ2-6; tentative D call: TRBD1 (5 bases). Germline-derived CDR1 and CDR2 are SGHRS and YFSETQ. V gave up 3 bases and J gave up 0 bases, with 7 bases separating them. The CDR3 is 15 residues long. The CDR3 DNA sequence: TGCGCCAGCAGCTCGACAGCCTCTGGGGCCAACGTCCTGACTTTC. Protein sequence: CASSSTASGANVLTF.

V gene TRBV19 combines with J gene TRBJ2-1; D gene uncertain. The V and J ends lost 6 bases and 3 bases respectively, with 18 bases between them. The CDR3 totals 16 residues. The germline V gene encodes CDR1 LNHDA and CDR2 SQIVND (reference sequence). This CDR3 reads CASSSGSPKNYNEQFF. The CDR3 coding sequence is TGTGCCAGTAGCTCCGGGTCTCCAAAGAACTACAATGAGCAGTTCTTC.

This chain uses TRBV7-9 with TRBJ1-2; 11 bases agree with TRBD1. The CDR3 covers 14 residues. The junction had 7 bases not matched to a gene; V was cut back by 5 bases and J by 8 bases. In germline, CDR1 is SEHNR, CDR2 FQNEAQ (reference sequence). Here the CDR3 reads CASSLAGQGDGYTF. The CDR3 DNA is TGTGCCAGCAGCCTGGCGGGACAGGGGGACGGCTACACCTTC.

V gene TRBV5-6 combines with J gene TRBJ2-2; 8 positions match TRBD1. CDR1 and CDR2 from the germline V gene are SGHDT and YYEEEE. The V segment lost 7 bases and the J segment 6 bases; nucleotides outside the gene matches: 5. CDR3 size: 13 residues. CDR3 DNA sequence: TGTGCCAGCTCGGGACAGGCTCCCGGGGAGCTGTTTTTT. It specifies CASSGQAPGELFF.

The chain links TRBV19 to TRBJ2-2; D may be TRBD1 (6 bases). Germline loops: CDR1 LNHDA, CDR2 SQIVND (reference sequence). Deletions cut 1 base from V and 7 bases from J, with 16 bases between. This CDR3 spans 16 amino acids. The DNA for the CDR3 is TGTGCCAGTAGTATAGGAAGGACAACAGGGAACGGGGAGCTGTTTTTT. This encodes CASSIGRTTGNGELFF.

CDR3 protein: CASSGQGALTTYNEQFF. CDR3 in DNA: TGTGCCAGCTCGGGACAGGGGGCTCTTACTACCTACAATGAGCAGTTCTTC. J is TRBJ2-1 and V is TRBV2; 12 positions agree with TRBD1. V gave up 8 bases and J gave up 2 bases; unmatched junction bases: 10. This CDR3 comprises 17 residues. CDR1 and CDR2 from the germline V gene are SNHLY and FYNNEI. Filled out from reference TRBV2 and TRBJ2-1, the complete variable domain reads EPEVTQTPSHQVTQMGQEVILRCVPISNHLYFYWYRQILGQKVEFLVSFYNNEISEKSEIFDDQFSVERPDGSNFTLKIRSTKLEDSAMYFCASSGQGALTTYNEQFFGPGTRLTVL.

The CDR3 sequence: CASSLYPRTSGYNEQFF. In nucleotides, the CDR3 is TGTGCCAGCAGTTTATATCCCCGGACTAGCGGCTACAATGAGCAGTTCTTC. The J gene is TRBJ2-1, the V gene TRBV27, with 10 bases that match TRBD2. CDR1 is MNHEY, CDR2 SMNVEV, per germline (reference sequence). CDR3 size: 17 residues. Trimming removed 1 base from V and 3 bases from J; junction bases left unmatched: 6.

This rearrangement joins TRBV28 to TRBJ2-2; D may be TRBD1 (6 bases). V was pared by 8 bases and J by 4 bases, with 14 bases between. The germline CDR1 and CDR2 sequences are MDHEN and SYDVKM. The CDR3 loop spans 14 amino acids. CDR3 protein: CASGHRELTGELFF. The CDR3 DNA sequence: TGTGCCAGCGGACACAGGGAACTCACCGGGGAGCTGTTTTTT.

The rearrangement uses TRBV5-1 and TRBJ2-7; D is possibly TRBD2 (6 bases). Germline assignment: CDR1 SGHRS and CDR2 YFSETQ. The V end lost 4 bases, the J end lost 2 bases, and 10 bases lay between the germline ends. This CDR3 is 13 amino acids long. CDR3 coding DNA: TGCGCCAGCAGCGTCCAGCGGGCCTACGAGCAGTACTTC. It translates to CASSVQRAYEQYF.

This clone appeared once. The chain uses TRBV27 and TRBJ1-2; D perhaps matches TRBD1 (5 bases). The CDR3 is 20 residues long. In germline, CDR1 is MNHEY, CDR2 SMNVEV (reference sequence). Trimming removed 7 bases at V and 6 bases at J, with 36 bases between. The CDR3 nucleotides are TGTGCCAGCAAGCCCGGGGGTTTCAGAGTAACTCAGGTGTCGGAAAATGGCTACACCTTC. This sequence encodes CASKPGGFRVTQVSENGYTF.

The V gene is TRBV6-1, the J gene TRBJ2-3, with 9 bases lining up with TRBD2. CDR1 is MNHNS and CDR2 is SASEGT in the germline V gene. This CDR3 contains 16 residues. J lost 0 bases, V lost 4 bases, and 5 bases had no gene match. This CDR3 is CASSVVSGSSTDTQYF. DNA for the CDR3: TGTGCCAGCAGTGTCGTTAGCGGGAGTAGCACAGATACGCAGTATTTT.

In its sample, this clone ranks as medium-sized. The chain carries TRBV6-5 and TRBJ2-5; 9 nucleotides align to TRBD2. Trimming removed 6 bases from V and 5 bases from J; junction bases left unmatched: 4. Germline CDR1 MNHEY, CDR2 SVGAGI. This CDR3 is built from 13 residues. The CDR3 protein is CASSPSGTETQYF. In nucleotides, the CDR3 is TGTGCCAGCAGCCCTAGCGGGACTGAGACCCAGTACTTC.

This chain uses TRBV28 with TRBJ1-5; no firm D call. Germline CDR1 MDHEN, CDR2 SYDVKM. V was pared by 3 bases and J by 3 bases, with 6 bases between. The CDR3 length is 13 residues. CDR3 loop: CASSLEYNQPQHF. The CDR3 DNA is TGTGCCAGCAGTTTGGAGTACAATCAGCCCCAGCATTTT.

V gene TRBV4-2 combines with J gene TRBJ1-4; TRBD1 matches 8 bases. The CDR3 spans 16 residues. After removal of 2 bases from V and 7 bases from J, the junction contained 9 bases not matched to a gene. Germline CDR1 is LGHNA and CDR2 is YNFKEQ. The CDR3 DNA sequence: TGTGCCAGCAGCCAAACCGGCGGGACAGGAGGTGAAAAACTGTTTTTT. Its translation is CASSQTGGTGGEKLFF.

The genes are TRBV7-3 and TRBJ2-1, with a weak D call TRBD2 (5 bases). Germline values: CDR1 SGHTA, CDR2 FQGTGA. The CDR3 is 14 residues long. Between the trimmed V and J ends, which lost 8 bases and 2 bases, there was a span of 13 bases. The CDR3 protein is CASAPGVAYNEQFF. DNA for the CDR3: TGTGCCAGCGCCCCCGGGGTCGCCTACAATGAGCAGTTCTTC.

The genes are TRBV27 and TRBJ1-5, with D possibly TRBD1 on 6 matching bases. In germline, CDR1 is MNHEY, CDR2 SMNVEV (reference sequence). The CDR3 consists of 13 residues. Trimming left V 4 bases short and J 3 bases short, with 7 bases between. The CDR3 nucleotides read TGTGCCAGCAGTTCAGGGGTCAATCAGCCCCAGCATTTT. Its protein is CASSSGVNQPQHF.

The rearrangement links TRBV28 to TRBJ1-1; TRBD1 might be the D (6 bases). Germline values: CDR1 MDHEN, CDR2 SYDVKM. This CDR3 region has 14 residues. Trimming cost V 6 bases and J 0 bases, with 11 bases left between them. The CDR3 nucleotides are TGTGCCAGCAGACCCGGACAGATGAACACTGAAGCTTTCTTT. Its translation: CASRPGQMNTEAFF.

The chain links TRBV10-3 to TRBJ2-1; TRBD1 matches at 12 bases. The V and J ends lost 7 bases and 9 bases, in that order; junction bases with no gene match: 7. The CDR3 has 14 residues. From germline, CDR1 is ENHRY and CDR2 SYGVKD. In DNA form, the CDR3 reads TGTGCCATCACCGGGGACAGGGGGCTTGGTGAGCAGTTCTTC. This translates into CAITGDRGLGEQFF.

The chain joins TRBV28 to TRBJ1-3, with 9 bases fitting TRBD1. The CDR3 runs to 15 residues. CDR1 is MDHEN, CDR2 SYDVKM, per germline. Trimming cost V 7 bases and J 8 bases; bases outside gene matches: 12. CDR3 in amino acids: CASTLTGTGRDTIYF. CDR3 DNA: TGTGCCAGCACCCTCACCGGGACAGGGCGGGACACCATATATTTT.

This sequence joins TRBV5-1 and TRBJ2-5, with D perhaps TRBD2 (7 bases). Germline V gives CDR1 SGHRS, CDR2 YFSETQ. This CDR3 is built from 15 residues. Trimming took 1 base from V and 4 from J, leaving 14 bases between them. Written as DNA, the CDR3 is TGCGCCAGCAGCTTGTCTGCAGGGGAGGGAGAGACCCAGTACTTC. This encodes CASSLSAGEGETQYF.

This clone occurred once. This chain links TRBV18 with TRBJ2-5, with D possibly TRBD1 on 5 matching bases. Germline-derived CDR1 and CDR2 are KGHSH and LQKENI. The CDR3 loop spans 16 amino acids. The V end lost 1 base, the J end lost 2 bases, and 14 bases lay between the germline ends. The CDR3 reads CASSPQDKSQQETQYF. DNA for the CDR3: TGTGCCAGCTCACCACAGGACAAGAGCCAGCAAGAGACCCAGTACTTC.

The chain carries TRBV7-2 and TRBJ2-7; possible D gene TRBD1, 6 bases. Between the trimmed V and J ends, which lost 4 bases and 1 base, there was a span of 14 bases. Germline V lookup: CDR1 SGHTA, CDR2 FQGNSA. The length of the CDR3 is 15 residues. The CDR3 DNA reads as TGTGCCAGCAGCTCCTCCGCGACAGGATCCTACGAGCAGTACTTC. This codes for CASSSSATGSYEQYF. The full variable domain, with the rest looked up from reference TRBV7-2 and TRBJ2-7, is GAGVSQSPSNKVTEKGKDVELRCDPISGHTALYWYRQSLGQGLEFLIYFQGNSAPDKSGLPSDRFSAERTGGSVSTLTIQRTQQEDSAVYLCASSSSATGSYEQYFGPGTRLTVT.